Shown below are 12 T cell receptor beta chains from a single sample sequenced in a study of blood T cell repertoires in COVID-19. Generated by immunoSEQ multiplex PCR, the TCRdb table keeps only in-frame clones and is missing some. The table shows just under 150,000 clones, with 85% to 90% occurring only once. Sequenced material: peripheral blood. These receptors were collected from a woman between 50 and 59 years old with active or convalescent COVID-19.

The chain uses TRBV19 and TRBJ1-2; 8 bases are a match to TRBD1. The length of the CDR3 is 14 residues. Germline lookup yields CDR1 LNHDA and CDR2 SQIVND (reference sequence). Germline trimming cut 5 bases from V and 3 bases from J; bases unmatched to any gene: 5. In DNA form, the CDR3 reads TGTGCCAGTAGTCCAGGACAGGGATACTATGGCTACACCTTC. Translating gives CASSPGQGYYGYTF.

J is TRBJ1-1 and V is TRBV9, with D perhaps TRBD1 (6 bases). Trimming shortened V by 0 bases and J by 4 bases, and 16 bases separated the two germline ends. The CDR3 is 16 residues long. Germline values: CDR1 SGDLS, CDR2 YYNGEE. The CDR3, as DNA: TGTGCCAGCAGCGTAGCCACGGGCAGCAGGGGCACTGAAGCTTTCTTT. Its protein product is CASSVATGSRGTEAFF.

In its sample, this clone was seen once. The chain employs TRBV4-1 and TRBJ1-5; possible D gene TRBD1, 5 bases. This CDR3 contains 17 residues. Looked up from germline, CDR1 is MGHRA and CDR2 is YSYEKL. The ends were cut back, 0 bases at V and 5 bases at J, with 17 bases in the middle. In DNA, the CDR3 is TGCGCCAGCAGCCAAGATTGGGGAGGCCAGGGCGATCAGCCCCAGCATTTT. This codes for CASSQDWGGQGDQPQHF.

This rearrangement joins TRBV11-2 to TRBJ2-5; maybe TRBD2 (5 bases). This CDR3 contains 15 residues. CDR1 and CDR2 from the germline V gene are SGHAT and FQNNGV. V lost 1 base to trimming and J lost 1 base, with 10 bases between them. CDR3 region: CASSLVGGFQETQYF. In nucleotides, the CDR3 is TGTGCCAGCAGCTTAGTAGGAGGTTTCCAAGAGACCCAGTACTTC.

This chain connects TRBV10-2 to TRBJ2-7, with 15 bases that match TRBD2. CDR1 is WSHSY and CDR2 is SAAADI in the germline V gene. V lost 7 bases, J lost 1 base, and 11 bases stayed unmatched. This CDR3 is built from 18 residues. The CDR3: CASTPGTSGGPRSYEQYF. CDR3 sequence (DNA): TGCGCCAGCACCCCGGGGACTAGCGGGGGGCCGCGGTCCTACGAGCAGTACTTC.

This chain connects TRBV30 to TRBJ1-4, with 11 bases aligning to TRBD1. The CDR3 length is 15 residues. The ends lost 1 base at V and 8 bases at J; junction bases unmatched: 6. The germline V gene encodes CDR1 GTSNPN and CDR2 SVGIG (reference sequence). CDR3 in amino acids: CAWSEFGTGGEKLFF. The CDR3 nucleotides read TGTGCCTGGAGTGAATTCGGGACAGGGGGGGAAAAACTGTTTTTT.

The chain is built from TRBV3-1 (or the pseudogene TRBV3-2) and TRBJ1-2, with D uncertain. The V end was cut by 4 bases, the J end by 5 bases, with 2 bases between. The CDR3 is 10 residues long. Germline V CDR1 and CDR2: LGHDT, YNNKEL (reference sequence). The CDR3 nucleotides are TGTGCCAGCAGCCCTTATGGCTACACCTTC. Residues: CASSPYGYTF.

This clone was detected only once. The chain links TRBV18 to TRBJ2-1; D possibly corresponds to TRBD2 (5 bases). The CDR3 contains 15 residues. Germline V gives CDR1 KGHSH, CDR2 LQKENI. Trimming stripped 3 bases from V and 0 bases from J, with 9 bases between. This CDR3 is CASSPGGSSYNEQFF. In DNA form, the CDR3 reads TGTGCCAGCTCACCCGGTGGGAGCTCCTACAATGAGCAGTTCTTC.

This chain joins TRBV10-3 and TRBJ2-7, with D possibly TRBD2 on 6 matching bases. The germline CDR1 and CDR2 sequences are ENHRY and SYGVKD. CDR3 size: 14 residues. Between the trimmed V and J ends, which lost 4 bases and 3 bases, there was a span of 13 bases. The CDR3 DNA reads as TGTGCCATCAGTGGAGATGGCGGGAACTACGAGCAGTACTTC. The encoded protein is CAISGDGGNYEQYF.

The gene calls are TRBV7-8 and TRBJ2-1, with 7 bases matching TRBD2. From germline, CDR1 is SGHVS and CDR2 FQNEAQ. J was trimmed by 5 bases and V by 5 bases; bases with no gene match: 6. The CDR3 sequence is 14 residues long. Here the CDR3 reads CASSPVSGNNEQFF. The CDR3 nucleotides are TGTGCCAGCAGCCCCGTGAGCGGGAACAATGAGCAGTTCTTC.

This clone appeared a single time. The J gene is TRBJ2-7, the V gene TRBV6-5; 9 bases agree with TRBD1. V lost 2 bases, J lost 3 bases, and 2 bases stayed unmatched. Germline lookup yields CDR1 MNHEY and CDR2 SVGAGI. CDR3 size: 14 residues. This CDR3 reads CASSYGTGIYEQYF. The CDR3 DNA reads TGTGCCAGCAGTTACGGGACAGGGATCTACGAGCAGTACTTC.

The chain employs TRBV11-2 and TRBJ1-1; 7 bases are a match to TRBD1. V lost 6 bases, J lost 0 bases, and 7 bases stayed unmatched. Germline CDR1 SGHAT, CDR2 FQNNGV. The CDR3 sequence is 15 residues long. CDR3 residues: CASRGVQGLNTEAFF. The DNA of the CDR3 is TGTGCCAGCAGGGGGGTACAGGGGCTGAACACTGAAGCTTTCTTT.